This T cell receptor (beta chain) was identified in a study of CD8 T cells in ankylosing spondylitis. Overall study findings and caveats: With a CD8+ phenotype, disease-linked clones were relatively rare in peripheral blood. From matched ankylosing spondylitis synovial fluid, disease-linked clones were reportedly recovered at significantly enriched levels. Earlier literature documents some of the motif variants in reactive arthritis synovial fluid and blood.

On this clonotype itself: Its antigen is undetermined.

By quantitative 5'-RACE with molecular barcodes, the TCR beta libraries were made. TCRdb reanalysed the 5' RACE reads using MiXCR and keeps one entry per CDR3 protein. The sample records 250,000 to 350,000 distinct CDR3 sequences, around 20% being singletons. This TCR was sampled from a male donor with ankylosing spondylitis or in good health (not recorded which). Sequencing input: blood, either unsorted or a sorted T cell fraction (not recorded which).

CDR3 bases: TGTGCCAGCAGCCAAACGGAGTACAATGAGCAGTTCTTC. It specifies CASSQTEYNEQFF. This chain links TRBV4-2 with TRBJ2-1; D gene ambiguous. In germline, CDR1 is LGHNA, CDR2 YNFKEQ. CDR3 length equals 13 residues. Trimming cost V 2 bases and J 4 bases, with 6 bases left between them.